This entry features one TCR beta chain sequence. The data stem from a study of blood T cell repertoires in COVID-19. Measured with immunoSEQ multiplex PCR; TCRdb has only the in-frame clones, and not every one. Seen here are 350,000 to 550,000 clones, around 90% observed once, and the top ten hold approximately 2%. Deletions cut 7 bases from V and 3 bases from J, with 9 bases between. Germline CDR1 LNHDA, CDR2 SQIVND (reference sequence). The CDR3 contains 13 residues. This TCR derives from a woman aged 18-30 years with acute COVID-19. The chain employs TRBV19 and TRBJ2-2; D is ambiguous. The sequenced sample was PBMCs or T cells enriched from blood (not recorded which). CDR3 sequence (DNA): TGTGCCAGTATGAGGTATGACACCGGGGAGCTGTTTTTT. Translating gives CASMRYDTGELFF.